The 8 T cell receptor beta chains in this list originate from one sample, sequenced in a study of cytomegalovirus exposure and HLA in healthy donors. The PCR used 60 Vbeta and 13 Jbeta primers. Sequencing used immunoSEQ multiplex PCR; TCRdb keeps in-frame clones, though not all of them. Seen here are over 80,000 clones, about four fifths observed once, and the top ten hold 4.5% to 5.5%. Sequencing was carried out using PBMCs. These TCRs come from a man aged 40-50 years in good health and CMV-seropositive.

The J gene is TRBJ1-2, the V gene TRBV10-3, with a weak D call TRBD1 (6 bases). The CDR3 is made up of 17 amino acids. V was shortened by 4 bases and J by 5 bases, with 23 bases between the two germline ends. Per germline, CDR1 ENHRY and CDR2 SYGVKD. The DNA of the CDR3 is TGTGCCATCAGTGCCGACGGAGAATCACAGGGTCGGTATGGCTACACCTTC. It specifies CAISADGESQGRYGYTF.

This chain connects TRBV7-9 to TRBJ2-5; weak D call: TRBD2 (6 bases). V lost 8 bases, J lost 4 bases, and 23 bases lay in between. The CDR3 sequence is 16 residues long. Germline CDR1 is SEHNR and CDR2 is FQNEAQ (reference sequence). CDR3 coding DNA: TGTGCCAGCGGGAGGCCTGCCGGGATAGCGCTAGAGACCCAGTACTTC. Encoded protein: CASGRPAGIALETQYF.

The chain has TRBV28 and TRBJ2-7; a possible D gene is TRBD2 (6 bases). Per germline, CDR1 MDHEN and CDR2 SYDVKM. The CDR3 runs 14 residues. V was shortened by 8 bases and J by 4 bases, with 18 bases between the two germline ends. CDR3 sequence reads: CASYPRGLRYEQYF. DNA of the CDR3: TGTGCCAGCTATCCGAGGGGACTTAGATACGAGCAGTACTTC.

V and J are TRBV19 and TRBJ1-2; perhaps TRBD1 as D (6 bases). Trimming shortened V by 5 bases and J by 7 bases, and 14 bases separated the two germline ends. CDR1 and CDR2 (germline): LNHDA, SQIVND (reference sequence). This CDR3 has 13 residues. The CDR3 nucleotides read TGTGCCAGTAGTTCTACAGGGTTTGGTGGCTACACCTTC. Its protein product is CASSSTGFGGYTF.

CDR3 coding DNA: TGTGCCAGCAGCGTAAATAGCGAACTCCGGGAGACCCAGTACTTC. It specifies CASSVNSELRETQYF. V gene TRBV9 combines with J gene TRBJ2-5; perhaps TRBD2 as D (5 bases). V was trimmed by 1 base and J by 5 bases, leaving 15 bases between them. Germline CDR1 is SGDLS and CDR2 is YYNGEE. The CDR3 length is 15 residues.

The chain uses TRBV14 and TRBJ1-1, with D perhaps TRBD1 (5 bases). CDR3 length: 14 residues. The germline V gene has CDR1 SGHDN and CDR2 FVKESK. V gave up 4 bases and J gave up 6 bases, with 15 bases separating them. CDR3 amino acids: CASSRPGLFAEAFF. The DNA of the CDR3 is TGTGCCAGCAGCCGCCCGGGACTTTTTGCTGAAGCTTTCTTT.

V usage is TRBV25-1 and J usage is TRBJ2-3; TRBD2 might be the D (5 bases). CDR3 length: 14 amino acids. CDR1 and CDR2 (germline): MGHDK, SYGVNS. Trimming cost V 6 bases and J 2 bases, with 12 bases left between them. In DNA, the CDR3 is TGTGCCAGCAGCAGGAGGATTAACACAGATACGCAGTATTTT. Translation: CASSRRINTDTQYF. The whole variable domain, remainder taken from reference TRBV25-1 and TRBJ2-3, is EADIYQTPRYLVIGTGKKITLECSQTMGHDKMYWYQQDPGMELHLIHYSYGVNSTEKGDLSSESTVSRIRTEHFPLTLESARPSHTSQYLCASSRRINTDTQYFGPGTRLTVL.

The gene calls are TRBV11-2 and TRBJ1-2, with 7 bases fitting TRBD1. V lost 0 bases to trimming and J lost 4 bases; unmatched junction nucleotides: 11. The CDR3 spans 17 residues. Germline V gives CDR1 SGHAT, CDR2 FQNNGV. CDR3 bases: TGTGCCAGCAGCTTAGAGGGCAGGGGGAAAACCCGCTATGGCTACACCTTC. Translating gives CASSLEGRGKTRYGYTF.